This TCR beta chain came from a study of blood T cell repertoires in COVID-19. Sequenced by immunoSEQ multiplex PCR; TCRdb stores in-frame clones only, minus some. The data contain more than 80,000 clones, more than 75% of them singletons. This clone is a singleton in its sample. The CDR3 runs 14 residues. Germline V lookup: CDR1 SQVTM, CDR2 ANQGSEA. The ends lost 6 bases at V and 4 bases at J; junction bases unmatched: 6. The rearrangement links TRBV29-1 to TRBJ2-1, with 10 bases that match TRBD1. Sequencing was done on a sample of peripheral blood. The sequence was obtained from a man aged 50 to 60 with active or convalescent COVID-19. Written as DNA, the CDR3 is TGCAGCGTCGACCGACAGGGGGCGTACAATGAGCAGTTCTTC. Protein: CSVDRQGAYNEQFF.